A selection of T cell receptor beta chains follows, all from one sample in a study of blood T cell repertoires in COVID-19. TCRdb's table, derived via immunoSEQ multiplex PCR, lists solely in-frame clones and lacks some. Of around 140,000 clones listed, 70% to 90% are singletons. The sequencing input was peripheral blood. The receptors come from a man between 65 and 85 years old with acute or convalescent COVID-19. Each CDR3 is given with its conserved first and last residue. D genes are given only for firm matches. Expanded clones are given a class, and other clones once, few, many or no size at all.

J gene,V gene,clone size,D gene,CDR3 DNA,CDR3 protein
TRBJ1-6,TRBV18,.,.,TGTGCCAGCTCACGCGAGACAGGAGACAATTCACCCCTCCACTTT,CASSRETGDNSPLHF
TRBJ1-2,TRBV11-1,.,.,TGTGCCAGCAGCTTATCCGACAGTGGGCGGTATGGCTACACCTTC,CASSLSDSGRYGYTF
TRBJ1-1,TRBV18,.,TRBD1,TGTGCCAGCTCACCAAGGGCAGGGGGAATGAACACTGAAGCTTTCTTT,CASSPRAGGMNTEAFF
TRBJ2-2,TRBV7-7,.,.,TGTGCCAGCAGCTCGAAAGGGGGAACCAGGGACACCGGGGAGCTGTTTTTT,CASSSKGGTRDTGELFF
TRBJ2-2,TRBV10-1,.,TRBD1,TGCGCCAGCTCCGAAGCAGGGGGCTTAACCGGGGAGCTGTTTTTT,CASSEAGGLTGELFF
TRBJ2-7,TRBV24-1,.,.,TGTGCCACCAGTGATTTTTACGGGAGAGATTACGAGCAGTACTTC,CATSDFYGRDYEQYF
TRBJ2-7,TRBV29-1,once,TRBD2,TGCAGCGCTGACTCGAGCGGGAGTAACGAGCAGTACTTC,CSADSSGSNEQYF
TRBJ2-1,TRBV25-1,.,TRBD2,TGTGCCAGCAGATCGACTAGCCTGGAGCAGTTCTTC,CASRSTSLEQFF
TRBJ1-2,TRBV7-9,.,.,TGTGCCAGCAGCTTAAGTGGCGGAGAACAAGCTAACTATGGCTACACCTTC,CASSLSGGEQANYGYTF
TRBJ1-5,TRBV19,.,.,TGTGCCAGTTCCATCAATCGGGGGGCGGATCAGCCCCAGCATTTT,CASSINRGADQPQHF